Below are 29 T cell receptor beta chains sequenced from a single sample in a study of blood T cell repertoires in COVID-19. Clones were sequenced by immunoSEQ multiplex PCR, and TCRdb holds only the in-frame ones, with some missing. The top ten clones hold around 20% of a sample with some 70,000 clones, roughly 80% of them seen once. The sample was peripheral blood. The source is a woman in her seventies with acute or convalescent COVID-19.

The chain has TRBV11-2 and TRBJ2-3; D is possibly TRBD2 (5 bases). The CDR3 consists of 18 residues. Looked up from germline, CDR1 is SGHAT and CDR2 is FQNNGV. The V end lost 5 bases, the J end lost 3 bases, and 24 bases lay between the germline ends. The CDR3, as DNA: TGTGCCAGCAGCCTTCGAGGGTCTTCCAAGGAGTGGACAGATACGCAGTATTTT. Protein sequence: CASSLRGSSKEWTDTQYF.

V and J are TRBV5-4 and TRBJ2-3, with 10 nucleotides matching TRBD2. V was pared by 4 bases and J by 8 bases, with 7 bases of the junction left unmatched. CDR1 is SGHNT and CDR2 is YYREEE in the germline V gene (reference sequence). The CDR3 length is 14 residues. The CDR3 reads CASSPGTSVGTQYF. CDR3 nucleotides: TGTGCCAGCAGCCCTGGGACTAGCGTGGGTACGCAGTATTTT.

The V and J genes are TRBV3-1 (or the pseudogene TRBV3-2) and TRBJ1-2, with 7 bases that match TRBD1. The CDR3 has 15 amino acids. V was pared by 4 bases and J by 3 bases, with 8 bases of the junction left unmatched. Germline-derived CDR1 and CDR2 are LGHDT and YNNKEL (reference sequence). CDR3 bases: TGTGCCAGCAGCCGGGGGACAGACAAGGACTATGGCTACACCTTC. Translation gives CASSRGTDKDYGYTF.

The V call is TRBV11-2, the J call TRBJ2-5; 7 nucleotides match TRBD1. After removal of 5 bases from V and 3 bases from J, the junction contained 3 bases not matched to a gene. This CDR3 is built from 13 residues. CDR1 is SGHAT, CDR2 FQNNGV, per germline. The CDR3 DNA sequence: TGTGCCAGCAGCCGCGACAGGGAAGAGACCCAGTACTTC. This codes for CASSRDREETQYF.

This clone was seen just once. This CDR3 is CASSLAGTFTDTQYF. CDR3 bases: TGTGCCAGCAGCTTGGCAGGGACTTTCACAGATACGCAGTATTTT. The chain has TRBV7-2 and TRBJ2-3, with D perhaps matching TRBD2 (6 bases). In germline, CDR1 is SGHTA, CDR2 FQGNSA. Trimming removed 3 bases from V and 2 bases from J, with 12 bases in between. This CDR3 comprises 15 residues.

This clone was counted a few times. The genes are TRBV10-3 and TRBJ1-1; 7 positions agree with TRBD1. There are 15 residues in the CDR3. V dropped 5 bases and J dropped 7; count of bases not matched to a gene: 13. The germline gives CDR1 ENHRY, CDR2 SYGVKD. The CDR3 region is CAISPRDRPSSEAFF. The CDR3 bases are TGTGCCATCAGTCCCCGGGACAGACCTTCAAGTGAAGCTTTCTTT.

DNA of the CDR3: TGCGCCAGCAGCAACAGCGGGGGACGGTACAATGAGCAGTTCTTC. It encodes CASSNSGGRYNEQFF. The V and J genes are TRBV5-1 and TRBJ2-1; 8 bases are a match to TRBD2. The J segment lost 4 bases and the V segment lost 4 bases, leaving 7 bases of the junction unmatched. The CDR3 totals 15 residues. Per germline, CDR1 SGHRS and CDR2 YFSETQ.

CDR3 sequence reads: CASRGRDLAGVNEQFF. The DNA of the CDR3 is TGTGCCAGCAGAGGTAGAGACCTAGCGGGAGTCAATGAGCAGTTCTTC. The chain employs TRBV9 and TRBJ2-1; TRBD2 matches 10 bases. Germline-derived CDR1 and CDR2 are SGDLS and YYNGEE. J was trimmed by 6 bases and V by 5 bases; bases with no gene match: 11. CDR3 size: 16 residues.

The J gene is TRBJ2-1, the V gene TRBV28; maybe TRBD2 (5 bases). Looked up from germline, CDR1 is MDHEN and CDR2 is SYDVKM. The V and J ends lost 3 bases and 3 bases respectively, with 9 bases between them. The CDR3 consists of 14 residues. The CDR3 loop reads CASSFGGLYNEQFF. The DNA of the CDR3 is TGTGCCAGCAGTTTTGGAGGTCTCTACAATGAGCAGTTCTTC.

This clone turned up a few times. This chain uses TRBV28 with TRBJ2-2; no firm D call. The ends were cut back, 2 bases at V and 8 bases at J, with 15 bases in the middle. CDR1 is MDHEN, CDR2 SYDVKM, per germline. The CDR3 consists of 15 residues. The CDR3: CASSLPKGAGGELFF. The CDR3 DNA reads TGTGCCAGCAGTTTACCAAAAGGAGCCGGTGGGGAGCTGTTTTTT.

The genes are TRBV10-3 and TRBJ1-3, with D possibly being TRBD1 (6 bases). This CDR3 contains 17 residues. The ends were cut back, 5 bases at V and 0 bases at J, with 17 bases in the middle. Germline V gene lookup returns CDR1 ENHRY and CDR2 SYGVKD. The CDR3 DNA sequence: TGTGCCATCAGTCCTTTGACAGGTCGGAACTCTGGAAACACCATATATTTT. Its translation: CAISPLTGRNSGNTIYF.

V usage is TRBV18 and J usage is TRBJ2-7, with 14 positions matching TRBD2. The CDR3 covers 13 residues. CDR1 is KGHSH and CDR2 is LQKENI in the germline V gene. V dropped 6 bases and J dropped 12; count of bases not matched to a gene: 7. CDR3 DNA sequence: TGTGCCAGCTCCCCGGGACTAGCGGGAGAGGCGTACTTC. It encodes CASSPGLAGEAYF. The entire variable domain, with the rest obtained from reference TRBV18 and TRBJ2-7, is as follows: NAGVMQNPRHLVRRRGQEARLRCSPMKGHSHVYWYRQLPEEGLKFMVYLQKENIIDESGMPKERFSAEFPKEGPSILRIQQVVRGDSAAYFCASSPGLAGEAYFGPGTRLTVT.

V and J are TRBV20-1 and TRBJ1-2; D not resolved. The V gene's germline CDR1 is DFQATT and CDR2 SNEGSKA (reference sequence). The CDR3 covers 10 residues. V shed 0 bases and J shed 7 bases, with 3 bases lying between them. In nucleotides, the CDR3 is TGCAGTGCTAGAGACAGTGGCTACACCTTC. This encodes CSARDSGYTF.

The chain couples TRBV12-3 or TRBV12-4 to TRBJ1-4; the D is unclear. The germline V and J ends were trimmed by 7 bases and 3 bases, with 3 bases remaining between them. The CDR3 extends over 11 amino acids. CDR3 protein: CASTANEKLFF. The CDR3 DNA sequence: TGTGCCAGCACAGCTAATGAAAAACTGTTTTTT.

This clone has just one count. The V gene is TRBV10-1, the J gene TRBJ1-1; D is ambiguous. The CDR3 is 14 residues long. The ends were cut back, 3 bases at V and 4 bases at J, with 12 bases in the middle. CDR1 WNHNN and CDR2 SYGVQD come from the germline V gene (reference sequence). The CDR3 coding sequence is TGCGCCAGCAGTGAAGTTCCGGGTGGCACTGAAGCTTTCTTT. This sequence encodes CASSEVPGGTEAFF.

This chain uses TRBV27 with TRBJ2-1; D is perhaps TRBD2 (5 bases). This CDR3 has 11 residues. From germline, CDR1 is MNHEY and CDR2 SMNVEV (reference sequence). V was cut by 7 bases and J by 5 bases, with 6 bases left in between. CDR3 sequence (DNA): TGTGCCAGCATCGGGAACAATGAGCAGTTCTTC. It specifies CASIGNNEQFF.

The chain carries TRBV5-4 and TRBJ2-1, with 12 bases identical to TRBD2. Germline values: CDR1 SGHNT, CDR2 YYREEE (reference sequence). The V and J ends lost 3 bases and 8 bases, in that order; junction bases with no gene match: 9. The length of the CDR3 is 16 residues. For the CDR3, the DNA is TGTGCCAGCAGCTGGGTGCTAGCGGGAGGGGTTGATGAGCAGTTCTTC. This encodes CASSWVLAGGVDEQFF. Variable domain in full (rest from reference TRBV5-4 and TRBJ2-1): ETGVTQSPTHLIKTRGQQVTLRCSSQSGHNTVSWYQQALGQGPQFIFQYYREEENGRGNFPPRFSGLQFPNYSSELNVNALELDDSALYLCASSWVLAGGVDEQFFGPGTRLTVL.

There are a few counts of this clone. The chain carries TRBV28 and TRBJ1-3; 9 nucleotides line up with TRBD1. Germline CDR1 is MDHEN and CDR2 is SYDVKM. This CDR3 is built from 15 residues. With V trimmed by 4 bases and J by 6 bases, 7 bases remained unmatched. CDR3 DNA: TGTGCCAGCAGTTCGGACAGGGGAACATTAAACACCATATATTTT. It specifies CASSSDRGTLNTIYF. Looking up the rest from reference TRBV28 and TRBJ1-3 gives the full variable domain: DVKVTQSSRYLVKRTGEKVFLECVQDMDHENMFWYRQDPGLGLRLIYFSYDVKMKEKGDIPEGYSVSREKKERFSLILESASTNQTSMYLCASSSDRGTLNTIYFGEGSWLTVV.

The chain combines TRBV10-3 with TRBJ2-7, with TRBD2 as a possible D gene (5 bases). The germline V gene has CDR1 ENHRY and CDR2 SYGVKD. This CDR3 comprises 19 residues. Trimming cost V 0 bases and J 3 bases, with 24 bases left between them. The CDR3 DNA reads as TGTGCCATCAGTGAGTCGACTCCTCGGCCTAGGACTTCCTACTACGAGCAGTACTTC. Translating it yields CAISESTPRPRTSYYEQYF.

The chain carries TRBV5-1 and TRBJ2-1; 7 positions agree with TRBD2. Germline V lookup: CDR1 SGHRS, CDR2 YFSETQ. The trim removed 5 bases at V and 3 bases at J, leaving 8 bases unmatched. There are 15 residues in the CDR3. CDR3 residues: CASRDLAGNYNEQFF. The CDR3 region has the DNA TGCGCCAGCAGAGACTTAGCGGGTAACTACAATGAGCAGTTCTTC.

The J gene is TRBJ2-6, the V gene TRBV11-2, with 8 bases matching TRBD1. CDR3 length equals 18 residues. V lost 6 bases, J lost 4 bases, and 14 bases stayed unmatched. Per germline, CDR1 SGHAT and CDR2 FQNNGV. CDR3 sequence reads: CASSFRQGASSGANVLTF. The CDR3 coding sequence is TGTGCCAGCAGTTTCCGGCAGGGGGCGAGTTCCGGGGCCAACGTCCTGACTTTC. The full variable domain, rest sourced from reference TRBV11-2 and TRBJ2-6, is EAGVAQSPRYKIIEKRQSVAFWCNPISGHATLYWYQQILGQGPKLLIQFQNNGVVDDSQLPKDRFSAERLKGVDSTLKIQPAKLEDSAVYLCASSFRQGASSGANVLTFGAGSRLTVL.

This chain joins TRBV4-1 and TRBJ2-7; the match to TRBD2 covers 10 bases. CDR1 is MGHRA, CDR2 YSYEKL, per germline. V lost 1 base, J lost 3 bases, and 3 bases stayed unmatched. This CDR3 is built from 15 residues. The CDR3 spells CASSQASGSVYEQYF. CDR3 nucleotides: TGCGCCAGCAGCCAAGCTAGCGGGAGTGTCTACGAGCAGTACTTC.

This chain joins TRBV5-1 and TRBJ2-1; no clear D. This CDR3 contains 15 residues. CDR1 and CDR2 from the germline V gene are SGHRS and YFSETQ. Trimming removed 0 bases at V and 4 bases at J, with 11 bases between. The CDR3 region has the DNA TGCGCCAGCAGCTTGGGACGAAACAGTTACAATGAGCAGTTCTTC. This encodes CASSLGRNSYNEQFF.

The chain has TRBV11-3 and TRBJ2-1; TRBD1 aligns across 11 bases. The CDR3 loop spans 15 amino acids. V was pared by 3 bases and J by 6 bases, with 4 bases of the junction left unmatched. Germline V gene lookup returns CDR1 SGHNT and CDR2 YENEEA. The CDR3 sequence: CASSLRGTGGNEQFF. The DNA for the CDR3 is TGTGCCAGCAGCTTGCGGGGGACAGGGGGCAATGAGCAGTTCTTC.

The J gene is TRBJ2-2, the V gene TRBV7-9; possibly TRBD1 for D (6 bases). The germline CDR1 and CDR2 sequences are SEHNR and FQNEAQ (reference sequence). With 4 bases removed from V and 5 bases from J, the gap between germline ends came to 14 bases. This CDR3 is built from 15 residues. The CDR3 spells CASSWGQGLTGELFF. CDR3 DNA: TGTGCCAGCAGCTGGGGGCAGGGATTAACCGGGGAGCTGTTTTTT.

This clone was seen only a few times. The chain links TRBV11-2 to TRBJ1-5, with TRBD1 as a possible D gene (6 bases). Germline lookup yields CDR1 SGHAT and CDR2 FQNNGV. The CDR3 runs 15 residues. Deletions cut 3 bases from V and 3 bases from J, with 12 bases between. The CDR3 bases are TGTGCCAGCAGCTTGGAGACAGGCCTCAATCAGCCCCAGCATTTT. It encodes CASSLETGLNQPQHF.

J is TRBJ1-2 and V is TRBV7-3, with D possibly matching TRBD1 (6 bases). Trimming shortened V by 5 bases and J by 2 bases, and 15 bases separated the two germline ends. The germline V gene encodes CDR1 SGHTA and CDR2 FQGTGA. CDR3 length: 15 residues. The CDR3 region is CASSRLPGTNYGYTF. The CDR3 bases are TGTGCCAGCAGCCGTCTCCCCGGGACAAACTATGGCTACACCTTC.

J is TRBJ2-6 and V is TRBV4-1; 9 bases line up with TRBD1. The J segment lost 4 bases and the V segment lost 1 base, leaving 2 bases of the junction unmatched. Germline V gives CDR1 MGHRA, CDR2 YSYEKL. CDR3 length equals 16 residues. DNA for the CDR3: TGCGCCAGCAGCCAAGGACAGGGGGTCGGGGCCAACGTCCTGACTTTC. Its translation is CASSQGQGVGANVLTF.

This clone came up a few times. The chain has TRBV6-1 and TRBJ2-7, with D perhaps matching TRBD1 (6 bases). Trimming left V 0 bases short and J 3 bases short, with 12 bases between. Germline CDR1 and CDR2: MNHNS and SASEGT. The CDR3 is 15 amino acids. The CDR3 region has the DNA TGTGCCAGCAGTGAAGCGTGGGGGCAGGGCTACGAGCAGTACTTC. This translates into CASSEAWGQGYEQYF.